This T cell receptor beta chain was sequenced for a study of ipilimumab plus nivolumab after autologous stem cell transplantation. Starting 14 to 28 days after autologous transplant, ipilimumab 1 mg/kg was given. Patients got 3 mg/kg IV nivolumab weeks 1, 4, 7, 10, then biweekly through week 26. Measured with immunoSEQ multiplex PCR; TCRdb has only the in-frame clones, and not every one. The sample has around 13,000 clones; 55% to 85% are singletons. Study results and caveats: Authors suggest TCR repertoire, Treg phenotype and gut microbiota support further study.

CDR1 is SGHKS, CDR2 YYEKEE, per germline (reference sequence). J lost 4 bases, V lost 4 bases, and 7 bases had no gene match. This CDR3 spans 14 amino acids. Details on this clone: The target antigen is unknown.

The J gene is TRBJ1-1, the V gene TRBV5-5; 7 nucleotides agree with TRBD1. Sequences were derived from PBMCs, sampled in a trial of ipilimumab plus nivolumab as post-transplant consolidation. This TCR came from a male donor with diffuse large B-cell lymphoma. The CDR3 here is CASSVTGWGTEAFF. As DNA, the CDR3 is TGTGCCAGCAGCGTGACAGGGTGGGGCACTGAAGCTTTCTTT. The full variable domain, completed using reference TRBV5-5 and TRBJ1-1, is DAGVTQSPTHLIKTRGQQVTLRCSPISGHKSVSWYQQVLGQGPQFIFQYYEKEERGRGNFPDRFSARQFPNYSSELNVNALLLGDSALYLCASSVTGWGTEAFFGQGTRLTVV.